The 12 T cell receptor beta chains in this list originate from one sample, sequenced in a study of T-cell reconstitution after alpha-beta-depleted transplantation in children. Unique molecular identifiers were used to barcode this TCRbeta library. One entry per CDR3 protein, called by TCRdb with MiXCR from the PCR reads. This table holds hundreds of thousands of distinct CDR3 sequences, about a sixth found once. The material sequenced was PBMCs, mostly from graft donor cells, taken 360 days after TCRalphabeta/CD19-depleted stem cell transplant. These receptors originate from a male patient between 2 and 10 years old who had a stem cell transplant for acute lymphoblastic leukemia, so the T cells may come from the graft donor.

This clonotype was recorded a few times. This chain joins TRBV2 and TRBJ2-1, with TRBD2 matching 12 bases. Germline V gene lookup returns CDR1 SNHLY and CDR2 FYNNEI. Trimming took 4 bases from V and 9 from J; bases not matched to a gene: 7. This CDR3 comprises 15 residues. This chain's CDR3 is CASSAGLAGTSEQFF. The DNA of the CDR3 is TGTGCCAGCAGTGCGGGACTAGCGGGCACTAGTGAGCAGTTCTTC.

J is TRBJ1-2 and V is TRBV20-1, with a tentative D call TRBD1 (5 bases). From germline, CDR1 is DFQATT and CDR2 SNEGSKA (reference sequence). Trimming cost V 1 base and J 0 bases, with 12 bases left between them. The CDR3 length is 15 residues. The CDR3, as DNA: TGCAGTGCTAGAGTAGTTGGGGGGTCTAACTATGGCTACACCTTC. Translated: CSARVVGGSNYGYTF.

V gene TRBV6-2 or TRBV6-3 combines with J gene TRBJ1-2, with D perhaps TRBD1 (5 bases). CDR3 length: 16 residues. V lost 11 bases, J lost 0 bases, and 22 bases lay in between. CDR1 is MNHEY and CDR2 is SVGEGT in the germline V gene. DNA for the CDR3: TGTGCCGGCCCCGCGGGGGGAGCCCCATCTAACTATGGCTACACCTTC. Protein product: CAGPAGGAPSNYGYTF.

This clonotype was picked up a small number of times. CDR3 coding DNA: TGCAGTGCTAGGGGACAGGGTACCGACAATGAGCAGTTCTTC. Encoded protein: CSARGQGTDNEQFF. The V call is TRBV20-1, the J call TRBJ2-1; 9 bases fit TRBD1. CDR1 and CDR2 from the germline V gene are DFQATT and SNEGSKA (reference sequence). V lost 3 bases, J lost 5 bases, and 5 bases stayed unmatched. The CDR3 contains 14 residues.

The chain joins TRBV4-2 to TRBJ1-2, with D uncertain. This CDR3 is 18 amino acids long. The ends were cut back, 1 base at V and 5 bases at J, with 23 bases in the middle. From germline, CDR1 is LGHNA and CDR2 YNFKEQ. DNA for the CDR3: TGTGCCAGCAGCCAAGGTACAGCTACGTCGCCTCACTCTTATGGCTACACCTTC. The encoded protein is CASSQGTATSPHSYGYTF.

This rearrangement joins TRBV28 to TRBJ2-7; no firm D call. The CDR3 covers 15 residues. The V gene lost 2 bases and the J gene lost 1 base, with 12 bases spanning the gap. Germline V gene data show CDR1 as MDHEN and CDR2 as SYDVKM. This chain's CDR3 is CASSLGPPRSYEQYF. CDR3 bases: TGTGCCAGCAGTTTAGGCCCCCCTAGATCCTACGAGCAGTACTTC.

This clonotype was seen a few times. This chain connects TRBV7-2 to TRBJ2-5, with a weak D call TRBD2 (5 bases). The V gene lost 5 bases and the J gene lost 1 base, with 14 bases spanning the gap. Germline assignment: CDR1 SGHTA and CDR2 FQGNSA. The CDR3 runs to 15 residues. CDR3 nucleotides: TGTGCCAGCAGCCAAGCGGCAGAAGGCCAAGAGACCCAGTACTTC. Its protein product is CASSQAAEGQETQYF.

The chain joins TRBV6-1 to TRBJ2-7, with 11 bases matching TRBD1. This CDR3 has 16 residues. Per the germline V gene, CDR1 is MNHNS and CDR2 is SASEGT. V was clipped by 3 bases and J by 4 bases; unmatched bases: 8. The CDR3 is CASSDLWGTGGYEQYF. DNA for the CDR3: TGTGCCAGCAGTGATCTTTGGGGGACAGGGGGTTACGAGCAGTACTTC.

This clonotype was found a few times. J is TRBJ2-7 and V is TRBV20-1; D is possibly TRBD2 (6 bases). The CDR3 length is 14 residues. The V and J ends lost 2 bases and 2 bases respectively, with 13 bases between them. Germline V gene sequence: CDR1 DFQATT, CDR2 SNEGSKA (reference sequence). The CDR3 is CSARNGLATYEQYF. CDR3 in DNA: TGCAGTGCTAGAAATGGGCTAGCGACCTACGAGCAGTACTTC.

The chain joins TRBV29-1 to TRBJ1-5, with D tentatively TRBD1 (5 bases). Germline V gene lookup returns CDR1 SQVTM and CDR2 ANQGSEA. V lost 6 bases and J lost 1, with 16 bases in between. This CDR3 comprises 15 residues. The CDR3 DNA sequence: TGCAGCGTCGAACCCACCCGGGACAGCAATCAGCCCCAGCATTTT. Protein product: CSVEPTRDSNQPQHF.

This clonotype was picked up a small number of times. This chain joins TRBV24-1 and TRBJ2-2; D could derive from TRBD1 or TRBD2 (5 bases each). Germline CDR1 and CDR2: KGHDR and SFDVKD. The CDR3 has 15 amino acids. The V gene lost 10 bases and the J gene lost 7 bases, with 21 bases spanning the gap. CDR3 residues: CATKAGGTTYGELFF. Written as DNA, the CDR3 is TGTGCCACAAAAGCTGGGGGTACGACCTACGGGGAGCTGTTTTTT.

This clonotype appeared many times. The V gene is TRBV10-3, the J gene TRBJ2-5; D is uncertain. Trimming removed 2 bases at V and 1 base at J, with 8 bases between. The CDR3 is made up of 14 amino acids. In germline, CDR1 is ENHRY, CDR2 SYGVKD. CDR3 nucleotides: TGTGCCATCAGTGAGGGATGGGGCCAAGAGACCCAGTACTTC. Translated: CAISEGWGQETQYF.